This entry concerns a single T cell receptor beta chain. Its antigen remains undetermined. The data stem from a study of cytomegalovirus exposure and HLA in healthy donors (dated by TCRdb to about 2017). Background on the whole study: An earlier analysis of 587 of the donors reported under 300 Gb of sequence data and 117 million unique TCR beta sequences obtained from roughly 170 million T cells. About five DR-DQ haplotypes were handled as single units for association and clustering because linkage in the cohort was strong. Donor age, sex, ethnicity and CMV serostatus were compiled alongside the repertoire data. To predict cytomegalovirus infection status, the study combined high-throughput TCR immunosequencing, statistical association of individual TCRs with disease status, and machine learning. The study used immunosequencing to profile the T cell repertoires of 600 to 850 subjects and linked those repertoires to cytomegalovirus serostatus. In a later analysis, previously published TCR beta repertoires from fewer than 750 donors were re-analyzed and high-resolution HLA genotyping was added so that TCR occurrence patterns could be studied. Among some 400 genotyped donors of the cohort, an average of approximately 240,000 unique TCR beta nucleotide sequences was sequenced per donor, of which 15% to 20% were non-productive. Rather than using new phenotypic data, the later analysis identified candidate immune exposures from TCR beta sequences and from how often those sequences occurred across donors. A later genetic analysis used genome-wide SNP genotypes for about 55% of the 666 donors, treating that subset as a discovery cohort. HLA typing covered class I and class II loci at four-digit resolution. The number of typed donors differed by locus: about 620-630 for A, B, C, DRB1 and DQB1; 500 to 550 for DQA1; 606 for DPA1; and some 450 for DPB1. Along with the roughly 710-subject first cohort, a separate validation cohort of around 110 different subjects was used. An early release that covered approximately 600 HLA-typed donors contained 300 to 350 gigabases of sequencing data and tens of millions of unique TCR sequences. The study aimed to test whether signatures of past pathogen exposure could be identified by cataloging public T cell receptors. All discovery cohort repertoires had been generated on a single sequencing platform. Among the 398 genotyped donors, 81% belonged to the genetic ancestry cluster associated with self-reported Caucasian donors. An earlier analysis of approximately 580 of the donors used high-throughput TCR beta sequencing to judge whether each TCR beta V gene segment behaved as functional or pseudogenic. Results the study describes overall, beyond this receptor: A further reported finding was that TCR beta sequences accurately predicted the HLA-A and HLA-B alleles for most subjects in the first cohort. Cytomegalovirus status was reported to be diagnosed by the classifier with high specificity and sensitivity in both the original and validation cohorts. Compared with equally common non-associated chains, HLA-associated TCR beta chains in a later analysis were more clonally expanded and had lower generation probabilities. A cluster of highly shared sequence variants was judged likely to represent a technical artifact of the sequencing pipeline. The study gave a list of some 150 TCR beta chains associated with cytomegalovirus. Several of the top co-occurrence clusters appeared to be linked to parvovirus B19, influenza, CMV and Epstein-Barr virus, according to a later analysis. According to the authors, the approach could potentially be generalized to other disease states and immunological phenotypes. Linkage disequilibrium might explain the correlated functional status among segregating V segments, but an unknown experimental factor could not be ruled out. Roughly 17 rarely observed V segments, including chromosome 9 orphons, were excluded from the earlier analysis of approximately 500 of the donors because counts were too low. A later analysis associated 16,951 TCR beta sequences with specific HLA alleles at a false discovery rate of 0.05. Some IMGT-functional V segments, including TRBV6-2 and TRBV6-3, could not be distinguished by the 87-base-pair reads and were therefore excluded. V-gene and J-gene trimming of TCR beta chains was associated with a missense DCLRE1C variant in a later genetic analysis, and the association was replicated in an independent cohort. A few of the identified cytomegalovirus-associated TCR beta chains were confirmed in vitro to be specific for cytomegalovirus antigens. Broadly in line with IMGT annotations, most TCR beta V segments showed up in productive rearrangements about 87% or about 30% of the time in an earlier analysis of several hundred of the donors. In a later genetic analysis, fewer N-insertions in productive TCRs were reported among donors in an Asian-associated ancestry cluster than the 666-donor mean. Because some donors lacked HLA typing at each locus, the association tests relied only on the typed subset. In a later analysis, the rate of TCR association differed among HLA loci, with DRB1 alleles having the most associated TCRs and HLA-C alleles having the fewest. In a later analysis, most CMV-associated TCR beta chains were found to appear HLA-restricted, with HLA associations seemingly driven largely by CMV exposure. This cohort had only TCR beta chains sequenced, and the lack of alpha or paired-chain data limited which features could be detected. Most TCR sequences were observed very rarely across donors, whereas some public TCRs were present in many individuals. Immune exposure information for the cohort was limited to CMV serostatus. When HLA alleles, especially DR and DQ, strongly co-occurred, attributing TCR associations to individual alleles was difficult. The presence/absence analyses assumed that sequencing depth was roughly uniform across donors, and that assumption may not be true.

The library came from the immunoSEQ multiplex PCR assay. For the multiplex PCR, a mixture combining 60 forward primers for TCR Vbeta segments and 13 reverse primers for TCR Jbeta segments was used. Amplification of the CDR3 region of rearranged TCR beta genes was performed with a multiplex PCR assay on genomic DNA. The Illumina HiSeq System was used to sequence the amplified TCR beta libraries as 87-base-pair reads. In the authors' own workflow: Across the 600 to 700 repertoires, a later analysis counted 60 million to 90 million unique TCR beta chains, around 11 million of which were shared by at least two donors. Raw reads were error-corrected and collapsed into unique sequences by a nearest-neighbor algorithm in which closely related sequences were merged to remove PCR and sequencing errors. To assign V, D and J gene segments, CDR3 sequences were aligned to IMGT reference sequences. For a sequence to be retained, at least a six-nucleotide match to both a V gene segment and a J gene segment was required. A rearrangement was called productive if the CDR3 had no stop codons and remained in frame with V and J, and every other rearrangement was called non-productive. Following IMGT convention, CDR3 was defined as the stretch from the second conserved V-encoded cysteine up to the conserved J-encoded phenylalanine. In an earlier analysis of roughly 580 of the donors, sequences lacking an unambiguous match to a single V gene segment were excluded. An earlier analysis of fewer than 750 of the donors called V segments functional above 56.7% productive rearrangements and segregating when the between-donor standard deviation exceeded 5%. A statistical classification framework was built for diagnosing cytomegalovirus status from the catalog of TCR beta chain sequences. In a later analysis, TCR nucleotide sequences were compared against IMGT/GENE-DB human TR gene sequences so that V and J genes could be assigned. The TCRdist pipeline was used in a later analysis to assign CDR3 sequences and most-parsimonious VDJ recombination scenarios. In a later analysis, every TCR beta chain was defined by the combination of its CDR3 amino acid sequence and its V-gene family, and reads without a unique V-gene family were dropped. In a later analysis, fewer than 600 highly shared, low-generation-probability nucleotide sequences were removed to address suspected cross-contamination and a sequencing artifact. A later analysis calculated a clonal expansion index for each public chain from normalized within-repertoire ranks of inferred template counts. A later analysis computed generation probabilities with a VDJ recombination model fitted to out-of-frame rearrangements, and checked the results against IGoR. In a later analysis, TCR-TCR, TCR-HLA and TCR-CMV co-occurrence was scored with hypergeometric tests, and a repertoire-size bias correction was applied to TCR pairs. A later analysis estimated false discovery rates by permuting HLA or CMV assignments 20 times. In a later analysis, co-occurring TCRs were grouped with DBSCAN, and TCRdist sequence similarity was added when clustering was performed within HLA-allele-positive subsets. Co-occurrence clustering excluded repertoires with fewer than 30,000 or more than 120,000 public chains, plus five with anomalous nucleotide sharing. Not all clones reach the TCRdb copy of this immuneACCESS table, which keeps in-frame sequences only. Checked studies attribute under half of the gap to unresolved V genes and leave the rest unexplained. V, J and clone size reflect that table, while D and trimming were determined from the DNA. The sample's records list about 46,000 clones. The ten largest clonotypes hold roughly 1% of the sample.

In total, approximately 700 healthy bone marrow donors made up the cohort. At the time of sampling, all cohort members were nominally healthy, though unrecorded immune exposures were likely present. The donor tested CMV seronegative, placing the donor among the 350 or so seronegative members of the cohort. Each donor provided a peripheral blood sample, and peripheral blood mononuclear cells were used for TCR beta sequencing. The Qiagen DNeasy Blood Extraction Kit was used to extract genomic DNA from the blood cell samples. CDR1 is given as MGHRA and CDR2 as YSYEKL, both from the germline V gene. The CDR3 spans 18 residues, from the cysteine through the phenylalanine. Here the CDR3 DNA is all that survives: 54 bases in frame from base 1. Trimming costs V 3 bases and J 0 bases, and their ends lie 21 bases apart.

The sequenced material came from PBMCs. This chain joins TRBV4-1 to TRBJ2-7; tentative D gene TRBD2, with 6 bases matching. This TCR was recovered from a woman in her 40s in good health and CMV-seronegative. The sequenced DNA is TGCGCCAGCAGCCATTTTGGCGGGACTGTGGGGAGCTCCTACGAGCAGTACTTC. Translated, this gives CASSHFGGTVGSSYEQYF.